Sequencing of this T cell receptor (beta chain) was carried out in a study of CD8+ T cells in alopecia areata. Germline CDR1 is GTSNPN and CDR2 is SVGIG (reference sequence). This CDR3 has 15 amino acids. With 1 base clipped from V and 7 bases from J, the junction kept 9 bases outside the gene matches. Once RNA had been extracted, it was reverse transcribed into cDNA to act as the sequencing template. The protocol was immunoSEQ multiplex PCR, while the TCRdb copy is restricted to in-frame clones and leaves out a portion. The data show roughly 100,000 clones, with 44% seen just once and roughly 18% held by the top ten. Treatment in this sample: oral pan-JAK inhibitor, 5-10 mg twice daily.

The sample in question was CD8+ T cells sorted from blood, obtained at week 24, from a patient treated with tofacitinib. The chain combines TRBV30 with TRBJ2-5; 10 bases match TRBD2. The receptor was isolated from a human donor with alopecia areata. The CDR3 coding sequence is TGTGCCTGGAGTGGGGACAGCGGGAGGGCCGGGACCCAGTACTTC. It codes for CAWSGDSGRAGTQYF.